The next 17 T cell receptor beta chains were all read from a single sample in a study of blood T cell repertoires in COVID-19. This table comes from immunoSEQ multiplex PCR, and its TCRdb copy is limited to in-frame clones, with some not included. This sample has roughly 100,000 clones, with 91% found just once. Sequencing was performed on peripheral blood. Receptors originate from a human donor in a cohort sampled during active COVID-19.

The genes are TRBV4-1 and TRBJ2-3; TRBD2 agrees at 9 bases. The germline V gene has CDR1 MGHRA and CDR2 YSYEKL. This CDR3 contains 17 residues. Trimming took 6 bases from V and 2 from J; bases not matched to a gene: 12. This chain's CDR3 is CASSPDPGLANTDTQYF. CDR3 nucleotides: TGCGCCAGCAGTCCAGACCCGGGACTAGCCAACACAGATACGCAGTATTTT.

The chain is built from TRBV30 and TRBJ2-1; no clear D. Trimming left V 0 bases short and J 4 bases short, with 4 bases between. In germline, CDR1 is GTSNPN, CDR2 SVGIG (reference sequence). The CDR3 totals 12 residues. The CDR3: CAWSVEYNEQFF. The CDR3, as DNA: TGTGCCTGGAGTGTAGAGTACAATGAGCAGTTCTTC.

The chain combines TRBV6-2 or TRBV6-3 with TRBJ2-7, with D possibly being TRBD1 (6 bases). V shed 0 bases and J shed 2 bases, with 11 bases lying between them. The CDR3 has 15 residues. The V gene's germline CDR1 is MNHEY and CDR2 SVGEGT. Written as DNA, the CDR3 is TGTGCCAGCAGTTACTCGACCCAGGGGACCTACGAGCAGTACTTC. This codes for CASSYSTQGTYEQYF.

V is TRBV5-4 and J is TRBJ1-3; D possibly corresponds to TRBD1 (5 bases). This CDR3 region has 15 residues. V lost 0 bases and J 2 bases, leaving 9 bases between the germline ends. From germline, CDR1 is SGHNT and CDR2 YYREEE (reference sequence). The DNA of the CDR3 is TGTGCCAGCAGCTTGGACCGGGGGACTGGAAACACCATATATTTT. Encoded protein: CASSLDRGTGNTIYF.

This clone was detected once. This sequence joins TRBV4-3 and TRBJ2-7, with 10 bases aligning to TRBD1. The CDR3 loop spans 15 amino acids. The germline V gene encodes CDR1 LGHNA and CDR2 YSLEER. Trimming took 3 bases from V and 3 from J; bases not matched to a gene: 5. The CDR3 nucleotides are TGCGCCAGCAGCCACCTCCGGGACAGGGGCTACGAGCAGTACTTC. It codes for CASSHLRDRGYEQYF.

This chain uses TRBV9 with TRBJ2-2, with 7 nucleotides matching TRBD2. The CDR3 contains 16 residues. Trimming removed 0 bases from V and 6 bases from J; junction bases left unmatched: 8. Germline CDR1 is SGDLS and CDR2 is YYNGEE. The DNA for the CDR3 is TGTGCCAGCAGCGTAGTAGGACTAGGTGGAGCCGGGGAGCTGTTTTTT. This encodes CASSVVGLGGAGELFF.

The J gene is TRBJ2-7, the V gene TRBV6-5; 10 bases match TRBD1. The CDR3 totals 13 residues. Germline-derived CDR1 and CDR2 are MNHEY and SVGAGI. Trimming removed 6 bases from V and 5 bases from J; junction bases left unmatched: 4. The chain's CDR3 is CASSPGQGNEQYF. The CDR3 region has the DNA TGTGCCAGCAGCCCGGGACAGGGGAACGAGCAGTACTTC.

This clone was detected once. The chain has TRBV7-3 and TRBJ2-5; the D gene is possibly TRBD1 (6 bases). Germline V gene sequence: CDR1 SGHTA, CDR2 FQGTGA. The CDR3 is 16 residues long. V gave up 5 bases and J gave up 2 bases, with 18 bases separating them. The CDR3 sequence: CASSPENRDGQETQYF. The CDR3 DNA reads TGTGCCAGCAGCCCTGAAAACAGGGACGGGCAAGAGACCCAGTACTTC.

The rearrangement uses TRBV12-3 or TRBV12-4 and TRBJ1-1, with D unresolved. CDR3 length: 13 residues. V was clipped by 5 bases and J by 0 bases, with 7 bases between them. The CDR3 nucleotides are TGTGCCAGCAGTCCGCGCATGAACACTGAAGCTTTCTTT. The encoded protein is CASSPRMNTEAFF.

This rearrangement joins TRBV11-2 to TRBJ2-7; a possible D gene is TRBD1 (6 bases). Looked up from germline, CDR1 is SGHAT and CDR2 is FQNNGV. V was cut by 2 bases and J by 6 bases, with 8 bases left in between. This CDR3 is 12 amino acids long. CDR3 protein: CASSLSGVEQYF. For the CDR3, the DNA is TGTGCCAGCAGCTTATCAGGGGTCGAGCAGTACTTC.

This chain connects TRBV10-2 to TRBJ1-2; 10 bases align to TRBD1. This CDR3 is built from 13 residues. J was trimmed by 5 bases and V by 6 bases; bases with no gene match: 3. Germline-derived CDR1 and CDR2 are WSHSY and SAAADI. This CDR3 reads CASSGTGEYGYTF. The CDR3 DNA sequence: TGCGCCAGCAGCGGGACAGGGGAATATGGCTACACCTTC.

V gene TRBV5-6 combines with J gene TRBJ2-7; D call uncertain. CDR3 length equals 13 residues. Germline V gene lookup returns CDR1 SGHDT and CDR2 YYEEEE. The V and J ends lost 4 bases and 1 base respectively, with 9 bases between them. The CDR3 nucleotides read TGTGCCAGCAGCATTGCCGGGTCCTACGAGCAGTACTTC. Translating it yields CASSIAGSYEQYF.

V is TRBV28 and J is TRBJ2-7; D may be TRBD2 (5 bases). V gave up 1 base and J gave up 7 bases, with 8 bases separating them. Per germline, CDR1 MDHEN and CDR2 SYDVKM. The CDR3 length is 12 residues. CDR3 DNA sequence: TGTGCCAGCAGTTTATCCCGAGGGGAGCAGTACTTC. Translating it yields CASSLSRGEQYF. The variable domain in full, with the rest retrieved from reference TRBV28 and TRBJ2-7, is DVKVTQSSRYLVKRTGEKVFLECVQDMDHENMFWYRQDPGLGLRLIYFSYDVKMKEKGDIPEGYSVSREKKERFSLILESASTNQTSMYLCASSLSRGEQYFGPGTRLTVT.

The chain couples TRBV12-3 or TRBV12-4 to TRBJ1-1; no clear D. The CDR3 length is 12 residues. The V end lost 5 bases, the J end lost 6 bases, and 10 bases lay between the germline ends. This chain's CDR3 is CASSLRRPEAFF. In nucleotides, the CDR3 is TGTGCCAGCAGTCTTCGGAGGCCTGAAGCTTTCTTT.

The chain is built from TRBV5-5 and TRBJ1-5; D not resolved. The CDR3 has 15 amino acids. Trimming pared 1 base from V and 3 bases from J, leaving 11 bases between. Germline assignment: CDR1 SGHKS and CDR2 YYEKEE (reference sequence). CDR3 sequence reads: CASSLYEGANQPQHF. CDR3 DNA: TGTGCCAGCAGCTTGTATGAGGGCGCCAATCAGCCCCAGCATTTT.

Here the CDR3 reads CASSLNIQGGSYEQYF. CDR3 nucleotide sequence: TGCGCCAGCAGCTTGAATATTCAGGGAGGCTCCTACGAGCAGTACTTC. The rearrangement links TRBV5-1 to TRBJ2-7; D is possibly TRBD2 (6 bases). Germline CDR1 reads SGHRS; CDR2 reads YFSETQ. The CDR3 is 16 amino acids. Trimming left V 1 base short and J 0 bases short, with 14 bases between.

This chain uses TRBV7-2 with TRBJ2-5, with D possibly TRBD2 on 6 matching bases. This CDR3 is 14 amino acids long. In germline, CDR1 is SGHTA, CDR2 FQGNSA. Trimming pared 1 base from V and 5 bases from J, leaving 11 bases between. The CDR3 reads CASSLGWGRETQYF. The CDR3 bases are TGTGCCAGCAGCTTAGGCTGGGGGAGGGAGACCCAGTACTTC. The full variable domain, in which reference TRBV7-2 and TRBJ2-5 provide the parts outside the CDR3, is GAGVSQSPSNKVTEKGKDVELRCDPISGHTALYWYRQSLGQGLEFLIYFQGNSAPDKSGLPSDRFSAERTGGSVSTLTIQRTQQEDSAVYLCASSLGWGRETQYFGPGTRLLVL.